This entry features one T cell receptor (beta chain) sequence. Its matching antigen is unknown. The record originates from a study of cytomegalovirus exposure and HLA in healthy donors. Study-level results: Earlier findings revealed that most TCR beta V segments proved productive either about 87% or about 30% of the time.

The PCR employed 60 Vbeta primers together with 13 Jbeta primers. Sequencing was performed with immunoSEQ multiplex PCR; in TCRdb, only in-frame clones are kept and a portion is missing. The sample holds 65,000 to 85,000 clones, just over 70% seen once. The V segment lost 0 bases and the J segment 5 bases; nucleotides outside the gene matches: 9. The germline V gene has CDR1 SGHAT and CDR2 FQNNGV. CDR3 length: 17 residues. This sequence joins TRBV11-2 and TRBJ2-5, with 10 bases matching TRBD2. Material: PBMCs. The clonotype originates from a man in his fifties or sixties in good health and CMV-seropositive. The CDR3 sequence is CASSLEPIAGGSETQYF. Here the CDR3 DNA reads TGTGCCAGCAGCTTAGAACCGATAGCGGGAGGCAGCGAGACCCAGTACTTC. The full variable domain, completed using reference TRBV11-2 and TRBJ2-5, is EAGVAQSPRYKIIEKRQSVAFWCNPISGHATLYWYQQILGQGPKLLIQFQNNGVVDDSQLPKDRFSAERLKGVDSTLKIQPAKLEDSAVYLCASSLEPIAGGSETQYFGPGTRLLVL.